The rows below give T cell receptor beta chains drawn from one sample of a study of blood T cell repertoires in COVID-19. Profiled with immunoSEQ multiplex PCR; TCRdb holds only in-frame clones, not every one. The sample includes some 6,000 clones, 88% of them seen just once. Sequenced input: peripheral blood. All receptors come from a human donor in a cohort sampled during active COVID-19. CDR3s leave out the opening cysteine and the closing phenylalanine or tryptophan. D genes are given only for firm matches.

v_call: TRBV19; d_call: .; cdr3_aa: ASSIVGTYNEQF
v_call: TRBV4-2; d_call: TRBD2; cdr3_aa: ASSLGLAGTYEQY
v_call: TRBV18; d_call: .; cdr3_aa: ASSPPAGTSNQPQH
v_call: TRBV6-2/TRBV6-3; d_call: .; cdr3_aa: ASSNDRTRDTQY
v_call: TRBV2; d_call: .; cdr3_aa: ASRGEGDAPLH
v_call: TRBV18; d_call: TRBD2; cdr3_aa: ASSPGRAGALTGELF
v_call: TRBV5-1; d_call: .; cdr3_aa: ASSLQSGYNEQF
v_call: TRBV9; d_call: .; cdr3_aa: ASSVEAGNGNTIY
v_call: TRBV19; d_call: .; cdr3_aa: ASSFGGEQY
v_call: TRBV25-1; d_call: TRBD2; cdr3_aa: ASSVQRGGRNEQF
v_call: TRBV19; d_call: TRBD1; cdr3_aa: ASSPRAGQGRTEAF
v_call: TRBV3-1/TRBV3-2; d_call: TRBD2; cdr3_aa: ASSPRTLAGTYGQY
v_call: TRBV9; d_call: TRBD2; cdr3_aa: ASSPTQLAGVEQY
v_call: TRBV7-2; d_call: .; cdr3_aa: ASSAGGANVLT
v_call: TRBV6-5; d_call: .; cdr3_aa: ASSLGAPSTDTQY
v_call: TRBV5-1; d_call: .; cdr3_aa: ASSHDRSSTDTQY
v_call: TRBV28; d_call: TRBD1; cdr3_aa: ASSLPDRGQETF
v_call: TRBV5-1; d_call: TRBD1; cdr3_aa: ASSQPRTGLAPQDTQY
v_call: TRBV5-4; d_call: TRBD1; cdr3_aa: ASSRTAGTGFGTNEKLF
v_call: TRBV25-1; d_call: .; cdr3_aa: ASSPPLSGMSSPLH
v_call: TRBV19; d_call: .; cdr3_aa: ASSMMGSYNEQF
v_call: TRBV7-8; d_call: TRBD1; cdr3_aa: ASTDRQGAGELF
v_call: TRBV6-1; d_call: .; cdr3_aa: ASSETPAENSPLH
v_call: TRBV19; d_call: TRBD1; cdr3_aa: ASSRRDSINEQF
v_call: TRBV13; d_call: .; cdr3_aa: ASSTGRYRNTEAF
v_call: TRBV27; d_call: .; cdr3_aa: ASSLGQDYEQY
v_call: TRBV2; d_call: TRBD1; cdr3_aa: ASSPRGQGNIQY
v_call: TRBV9; d_call: .; cdr3_aa: ASSVVLRGGVYNEQF
v_call: TRBV15; d_call: .; cdr3_aa: ATSREDYTETQY
v_call: TRBV7-2; d_call: .; cdr3_aa: ASSLAGGVTEAF
v_call: TRBV19; d_call: TRBD1; cdr3_aa: ASSRDRGAEAF
v_call: TRBV2; d_call: .; cdr3_aa: ASSLLDGVYGYT
v_call: TRBV7-9; d_call: .; cdr3_aa: ASSFSGRGSGNTIY
v_call: TRBV5-1; d_call: TRBD1; cdr3_aa: ASSRRGENTIY
v_call: TRBV7-8; d_call: .; cdr3_aa: ASSSKAGLVATGELF
v_call: TRBV5-1; d_call: .; cdr3_aa: ASSLGPPDSGTGELF
v_call: TRBV5-5; d_call: TRBD1; cdr3_aa: ASSFFPGTVTSMNTEAF
v_call: TRBV5-1; d_call: TRBD1; cdr3_aa: ASSLPRDRGTSLMLAYNEQF
v_call: TRBV5-1; d_call: .; cdr3_aa: ASSLDTPNQPQH
v_call: TRBV11-2; d_call: .; cdr3_aa: ASSLDFLGELF
v_call: TRBV9; d_call: .; cdr3_aa: ASSERGGNSPLH
v_call: TRBV29-1; d_call: TRBD2; cdr3_aa: SVATSGSVTQY
v_call: TRBV16; d_call: TRBD1; cdr3_aa: ASSQSGTGMTGELF
v_call: TRBV6-5; d_call: TRBD1; cdr3_aa: ASSWTGEAYNEQF
v_call: TRBV7-6; d_call: .; cdr3_aa: ASSSSSGEQF
v_call: TRBV7-9; d_call: TRBD2; cdr3_aa: ASSSTSGGASDTQY
v_call: TRBV7-2; d_call: TRBD2; cdr3_aa: ASSLAGTQETQY
v_call: TRBV6-5; d_call: TRBD2; cdr3_aa: ASSYSWEGHTGELF
v_call: TRBV14; d_call: .; cdr3_aa: ASSQGLRTEAF
v_call: TRBV7-2; d_call: TRBD2; cdr3_aa: ASSPTSGGLEGNEQF
v_call: TRBV9; d_call: TRBD1; cdr3_aa: ASSVVQGATEAF
v_call: TRBV19; d_call: TRBD2; cdr3_aa: ASSISLADSYEQY
v_call: TRBV5-4; d_call: TRBD1; cdr3_aa: ASSDGTGARYGYT
v_call: TRBV7-2; d_call: TRBD2; cdr3_aa: ASSLSSGGTKETQY
v_call: TRBV27; d_call: TRBD1; cdr3_aa: ASSLSVSRTGTYEQY